These 21 T cell receptor beta chains share one sample of origin, sequenced in a study of T cell repertoires in cytomegalovirus infection. TCRdb processed the reads anew with MiXCR; each CDR3 protein has one entry. The sample has about 360,000 distinct CDR3 sequences, less than 20% seen once. Input material: PBMCs. These receptor sequences come from a human donor in good health (CMV status not recorded). Some clones in this sample may be carry-over from other donors' samples.

This clonotype was picked up many times. This chain links TRBV7-2 with TRBJ1-4; tentative D call: TRBD1 (6 bases). Germline V lookup: CDR1 SGHTA, CDR2 FQGNSA. Trimming removed 5 bases at V and 5 bases at J, with 18 bases between. The CDR3 has 16 residues. This CDR3 reads CASSPSGGRGNEKLFF. CDR3 bases: TGTGCCAGCAGCCCCTCCGGGGGGCGGGGGAATGAAAAACTGTTTTTT. The variable domain in full, completed from reference TRBV7-2 and TRBJ1-4, reads GAGVSQSPSNKVTEKGKDVELRCDPISGHTALYWYRQSLGQGLEFLIYFQGNSAPDKSGLPSDRFSAERTGGSVSTLTIQRTQQEDSAVYLCASSPSGGRGNEKLFFGSGTQLSVL.

This clonotype was detected only a few times. The chain links TRBV20-1 to TRBJ2-3; D is uncertain. V lost 5 bases and J lost 1, with 10 bases in between. The CDR3 covers 13 residues. Germline V CDR1 and CDR2: DFQATT, SNEGSKA (reference sequence). The CDR3: CSAPVVGTDTQYF. The DNA of the CDR3 is TGCAGTGCTCCCGTAGTAGGCACAGATACGCAGTATTTT.

The chain joins TRBV20-1 to TRBJ1-1, with a tentative D call TRBD1 (5 bases). This CDR3 has 13 residues. Trimming took 3 bases from V and 5 from J, leaving 13 bases between them. In germline, CDR1 is DFQATT, CDR2 SNEGSKA (reference sequence). The CDR3 DNA sequence: TGCAGTGCTAGTCATCAGCGGGGGACTGAAGCTTTCTTT. Translating it yields CSASHQRGTEAFF.

In this sample, this clonotype turned up many times. The DNA for the CDR3 is TGTGCCAGCAGCACAACTAGCGGGTTTTACTACGAGCAGTACTTC. It codes for CASSTTSGFYYEQYF. The chain employs TRBV7-9 and TRBJ2-7; the match to TRBD2 covers 9 bases. The CDR3 is 15 residues long. The J segment lost 3 bases and the V segment lost 5 bases, leaving 8 bases of the junction unmatched. CDR1 and CDR2 from the germline V gene are SEHNR and FQNEAQ (reference sequence).

V gene TRBV12-3 or TRBV12-4 combines with J gene TRBJ2-3; no firm D call. The CDR3 contains 14 residues. V lost 0 bases, J lost 9 bases, and 13 bases lay in between. Here the CDR3 DNA reads TGTGCCAGCAGTTTAGCGTCCTTCACCTCGACGCAGTATTTT. It yields the protein CASSLASFTSTQYF.

The rearrangement joins TRBV7-2 to TRBJ2-1; D call uncertain. Germline V gene sequence: CDR1 SGHTA, CDR2 FQGNSA. This CDR3 spans 14 amino acids. Trimming cost V 5 bases and J 2 bases, with 10 bases left between them. CDR3 residues: CASSLLGPYNEQFF. The DNA of the CDR3 is TGTGCCAGCAGCCTACTTGGCCCCTACAATGAGCAGTTCTTC.

This clonotype was counted ten times or more. The V and J genes are TRBV24-1 and TRBJ1-1; TRBD1 might be the D (6 bases). Trimming removed 5 bases from V and 7 bases from J, with 19 bases in between. Germline V gene data show CDR1 as KGHDR and CDR2 as SFDVKD. CDR3 length equals 15 residues. CDR3 in DNA: TGTGCCACCAGTGCCGCTGGCGGCAGGGGAGGTGAAGCTTTCTTT. Protein sequence: CATSAAGGRGGEAFF.

The chain combines TRBV12-3 or TRBV12-4 with TRBJ1-5; 8 bases align to TRBD1. The V gene end was trimmed by 6 bases and the J gene end by 10 bases; junction bases not matched to a gene: 8. This CDR3 contains 13 residues. The CDR3 sequence: CASSPGQVLPQHF. The CDR3 DNA sequence: TGTGCCAGCAGCCCGGGACAGGTGCTTCCCCAGCATTTT.

This clonotype was detected only a few times. V is TRBV3-1 and J is TRBJ2-3; D remains ambiguous. The V end lost 3 bases, the J end lost 4 bases, and 11 bases lay between the germline ends. The CDR3 is made up of 14 amino acids. Germline V gives CDR1 LGHDT, CDR2 YNNKEL (reference sequence). CDR3 protein: CASSHRQSSDTQYF. The CDR3 DNA sequence: TGTGCCAGCAGCCATCGTCAAAGTTCAGATACGCAGTATTTT.

The gene calls are TRBV6-5 and TRBJ2-3, with unresolved D. This CDR3 comprises 13 residues. The germline CDR1 and CDR2 sequences are MNHEY and SVGAGI. Trimming removed 5 bases from V and 5 bases from J, with 11 bases in between. The chain's CDR3 is CASSGTFVDTQYF. The CDR3 DNA sequence: TGTGCCAGCAGTGGAACCTTTGTAGATACGCAGTATTTT.

This clonotype appeared many times. J is TRBJ1-2 and V is TRBV7-2, with D possibly matching TRBD1 (6 bases). Trimming took 0 bases from V and 6 from J, leaving 11 bases between them. CDR1 and CDR2 (germline): SGHTA, FQGNSA. This CDR3 spans 14 amino acids. The CDR3 region is CASSLAEYRDGYTF. CDR3 bases: TGTGCCAGCAGCTTAGCAGAGTACAGGGATGGCTACACCTTC.

This clonotype occurred many times. The J gene is TRBJ1-3, the V gene TRBV7-2; 7 positions match TRBD1. The V and J ends lost 6 bases and 2 bases, in that order; junction bases with no gene match: 4. There are 14 residues in the CDR3. CDR1 is SGHTA, CDR2 FQGNSA, per germline. CDR3 in amino acids: CASRNTGAGNTIYF. CDR3 DNA sequence: TGTGCCAGCAGGAATACAGGGGCTGGAAACACCATATATTTT.

This clonotype was detected ten times or more. The rearrangement uses TRBV7-2 and TRBJ1-2; D call uncertain. Deletions cut 5 bases from V and 8 bases from J, with 12 bases between. The V gene's germline CDR1 is SGHTA and CDR2 FQGNSA. This CDR3 comprises 12 residues. In nucleotides, the CDR3 is TGTGCCAGCAGCCCCAGGACGTACGGCTACACCTTC. Protein: CASSPRTYGYTF.

This clonotype has at least ten counts. CDR3 sequence: CASSPRGAWIDGYTF. CDR3 coding DNA: TGTGCCAGCAGCCCCAGGGGGGCATGGATTGATGGCTACACCTTC. This chain links TRBV7-2 with TRBJ1-2; TRBD1 agrees at 7 bases. Germline CDR1 is SGHTA and CDR2 is FQGNSA. The CDR3 has 15 residues. Germline trimming cut 5 bases from V and 6 bases from J; bases unmatched to any gene: 12.

The table lists this clonotype with many counts. The chain employs TRBV7-8 and TRBJ2-7, with 7 bases matching TRBD1. The CDR3 contains 15 residues. CDR1 is SGHVS, CDR2 FQNEAQ, per germline. J lost 7 bases, V lost 0 bases, and 9 bases had no gene match. CDR3 nucleotide sequence: TGTGCCAGCAGCTTAGCACCCGACAGGGTCTGGGAGCAGTACTTC. Translated: CASSLAPDRVWEQYF.

The rearrangement uses TRBV30 and TRBJ1-1; D remains unclear. Looked up from germline, CDR1 is GTSNPN and CDR2 is SVGIG (reference sequence). The ends were cut back, 4 bases at V and 1 base at J, with 7 bases in the middle. CDR3 length: 12 residues. CDR3 in amino acids: CAWTPGNTEAFF. The CDR3 nucleotides read TGTGCCTGGACCCCCGGGAACACTGAAGCTTTCTTT.

Ten or more counts support this clonotype. The chain carries TRBV7-2 and TRBJ1-2, with no clear D. Between the trimmed V and J ends, which lost 4 bases and 4 bases, there was a span of 19 bases. Per the germline V gene, CDR1 is SGHTA and CDR2 is FQGNSA. The CDR3 is 16 amino acids. The CDR3 sequence is CASSSSPAAGSYGYTF. DNA of the CDR3: TGTGCCAGCAGCTCTAGTCCGGCCGCCGGTTCCTATGGCTACACCTTC.

V is TRBV28 and J is TRBJ2-1; the D is unclear. Trimming shortened V by 10 bases and J by 0 bases, and 4 bases separated the two germline ends. The CDR3 runs 11 residues. Per germline, CDR1 MDHEN and CDR2 SYDVKM. CDR3 protein: CATSSYNEQFF. As DNA, the CDR3 is TGTGCCACAAGCTCCTACAATGAGCAGTTCTTC.

This chain connects TRBV7-2 to TRBJ2-2; no firm D call. The CDR3 is made up of 14 amino acids. Per the germline V gene, CDR1 is SGHTA and CDR2 is FQGNSA. Trimming left V 7 bases short and J 6 bases short, with 15 bases between. This chain's CDR3 is CASTHQTPPGELFF. For the CDR3, the DNA is TGTGCCAGCACCCACCAGACGCCGCCCGGGGAGCTGTTTTTT.

Ten or more counts support this clonotype. The V and J genes are TRBV11-2 and TRBJ2-5, with 7 bases that match TRBD1. CDR1 and CDR2 (germline): SGHAT, FQNNGV. Losses at the gene ends were 1 base for V and 5 bases for J; bases not matched to a gene: 13. This CDR3 is 17 amino acids long. CDR3 sequence (DNA): TGTGCCAGCAGCTTAGCAGAGCAGAGGGGGCTGTGGGAGACCCAGTACTTC. Protein product: CASSLAEQRGLWETQYF.

The table lists this clonotype with many counts. The V gene is TRBV7-2, the J gene TRBJ2-7; perhaps TRBD2 as D (5 bases). V lost 2 bases, J lost 2 bases, and 13 bases lay in between. This CDR3 contains 15 residues. Germline CDR1 and CDR2: SGHTA and FQGNSA. In nucleotides, the CDR3 is TGTGCCAGCAGCTTACCTCGGACTGGGACCTACGAGCAGTACTTC. It encodes CASSLPRTGTYEQYF.